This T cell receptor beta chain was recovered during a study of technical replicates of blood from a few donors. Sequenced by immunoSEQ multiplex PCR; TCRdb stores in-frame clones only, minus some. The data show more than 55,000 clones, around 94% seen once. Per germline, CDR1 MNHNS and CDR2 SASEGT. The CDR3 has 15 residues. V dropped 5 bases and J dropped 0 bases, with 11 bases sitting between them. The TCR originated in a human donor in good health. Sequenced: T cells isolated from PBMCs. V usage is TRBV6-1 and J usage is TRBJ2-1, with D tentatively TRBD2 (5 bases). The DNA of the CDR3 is TGTGCCAGCAGTTTTAGCGTTAGCTCCTACAATGAGCAGTTCTTC. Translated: CASSFSVSSYNEQFF.